The rows below give T cell receptor beta chains drawn from one sample of a study of cytomegalovirus exposure and HLA in healthy donors. Profiled with immunoSEQ multiplex PCR; TCRdb holds only in-frame clones, not every one. The sample has about 170,000 clones; around nine tenths are singletons. Input material: PBMCs. These receptors all stem from a woman aged 18-29 years in good health and CMV-seropositive. The CDR3 runs from the conserved cysteine through the conserved F or W. A D gene is named only where the DNA matches it firmly. For some rows the clone size is stated as once, few or many, or as a class when expanded; others skip it.

v_gene: TRBV6-6
abundance: .
j_gene: TRBJ1-5
d_gene: .
CDR3aa: CASSPRVTGQPQHF
CDR3nt: TGTGCCAGCAGTCCACGGGTGACCGGTCAGCCCCAGCATTTT

v_gene: TRBV28
abundance: once
j_gene: TRBJ1-5
d_gene: .
CDR3aa: CASSYNSNQPQHF
CDR3nt: TGTGCCAGCAGCTATAATAGCAATCAGCCCCAGCATTTT

v_gene: TRBV28
abundance: once
j_gene: TRBJ2-1
d_gene: TRBD1
CDR3aa: CASSFGTASSYNEQFF
CDR3nt: TGTGCCAGCAGTTTCGGGACAGCGAGCTCCTACAATGAGCAGTTCTTC

v_gene: TRBV5-8
abundance: .
j_gene: TRBJ1-5
d_gene: TRBD1
CDR3aa: CASTLRQGIGNQPQHF
CDR3nt: TGTGCCAGCACCCTTCGACAGGGGATCGGCAATCAGCCCCAGCATTTT

v_gene: TRBV30
abundance: .
j_gene: TRBJ2-7
d_gene: .
CDR3aa: CAWSIAYEQYF
CDR3nt: TGTGCCTGGTCTATAGCCTACGAGCAGTACTTC

v_gene: TRBV5-1
abundance: .
j_gene: TRBJ1-5
d_gene: .
CDR3aa: CASSLSGNSNQPQHF
CDR3nt: TGCGCCAGCAGCTTGTCAGGTAATAGCAATCAGCCCCAGCATTTT

v_gene: TRBV6-5
abundance: .
j_gene: TRBJ1-1
d_gene: .
CDR3aa: CASSYSSGDEAFF
CDR3nt: TGTGCCAGCAGTTACTCTTCCGGAGATGAAGCTTTCTTT

v_gene: TRBV9
abundance: .
j_gene: TRBJ1-1
d_gene: .
CDR3aa: CASSVESFLNTEAFF
CDR3nt: TGTGCCAGCAGCGTAGAAAGCTTTCTGAACACTGAAGCTTTCTTT

v_gene: TRBV28
abundance: few
j_gene: TRBJ2-7
d_gene: .
CDR3aa: CASSWTHYEQYF
CDR3nt: TGTGCCAGCAGTTGGACACACTACGAGCAGTACTTC

v_gene: TRBV15
abundance: once
j_gene: TRBJ1-2
d_gene: TRBD1
CDR3aa: CATSRTGTGTYGYTF
CDR3nt: TGTGCCACCAGCAGGACCGGGACAGGCACCTATGGCTACACCTTC

v_gene: TRBV7-3
abundance: .
j_gene: TRBJ2-6
d_gene: .
CDR3aa: CASSLGRKNSGANVLTF
CDR3nt: TGTGCCAGCAGCTTAGGCAGGAAAAACTCTGGGGCCAACGTCCTGACTTTC

v_gene: TRBV27
abundance: .
j_gene: TRBJ1-4
d_gene: .
CDR3aa: CASSLIGGGEKLFF
CDR3nt: TGTGCCAGCAGTTTAATCGGTGGCGGTGAAAAACTGTTTTTT

v_gene: TRBV5-1
abundance: .
j_gene: TRBJ1-5
d_gene: TRBD1
CDR3aa: CASSTGGRDQPQHF
CDR3nt: TGCGCCAGCAGCACAGGGGGCAGGGATCAGCCCCAGCATTTT

v_gene: TRBV30
abundance: .
j_gene: TRBJ2-3
d_gene: .
CDR3aa: CAWSVGGTPDTQYF
CDR3nt: TGTGCCTGGAGTGTAGGAGGGACCCCAGATACGCAGTATTTT

v_gene: TRBV28
abundance: .
j_gene: TRBJ2-5
d_gene: .
CDR3aa: CASTFEPNREQTQYF
CDR3nt: TGTGCCAGCACCTTCGAGCCTAACAGGGAGCAGACCCAGTACTTC

v_gene: TRBV14
abundance: .
j_gene: TRBJ2-1
d_gene: .
CDR3aa: CASSLTRVAEQFF
CDR3nt: TGTGCCAGCAGCCTAACCCGGGTGGCTGAGCAGTTCTTC

v_gene: TRBV10-3
abundance: .
j_gene: TRBJ2-7
d_gene: TRBD2
CDR3aa: CAISEGRETREQYF
CDR3nt: TGTGCCATCAGTGAAGGGCGGGAGACAAGGGAGCAGTACTTC

v_gene: TRBV5-1
abundance: .
j_gene: TRBJ1-1
d_gene: TRBD1
CDR3aa: CASSPGQLIRTMNTEAFF
CDR3nt: TGCGCCAGCAGCCCGGGACAGTTAATTAGAACCATGAACACTGAAGCTTTCTTT

v_gene: TRBV10-1
abundance: .
j_gene: TRBJ1-5
d_gene: .
CDR3aa: CATTTDTGSNQPQHF
CDR3nt: TGCGCCACTACGACCGACACAGGGAGCAATCAGCCCCAGCATTTT

v_gene: TRBV9
abundance: .
j_gene: TRBJ2-5
d_gene: TRBD2
CDR3aa: CASSVSAGGPHGVGAQYF
CDR3nt: TGTGCCAGCAGCGTATCTGCGGGAGGGCCGCATGGCGTTGGAGCCCAGTACTTC

v_gene: TRBV11-2
abundance: .
j_gene: TRBJ2-1
d_gene: TRBD2
CDR3aa: CASRYRLAGEAKSNEQFF
CDR3nt: TGTGCCAGCAGATATAGACTAGCGGGAGAAGCGAAGTCGAATGAGCAGTTCTTC

v_gene: TRBV4-1
abundance: .
j_gene: TRBJ2-3
d_gene: TRBD2
CDR3aa: CASSWAGDPDTQYF
CDR3nt: TGCGCCAGCAGTTGGGCGGGAGATCCAGATACGCAGTATTTT

v_gene: TRBV7-8
abundance: .
j_gene: TRBJ2-1
d_gene: TRBD1
CDR3aa: CASSSTGGSYNEQFF
CDR3nt: TGTGCCAGCAGCTCGACAGGGGGCTCCTACAATGAGCAGTTCTTC

v_gene: TRBV6-5
abundance: .
j_gene: TRBJ1-2
d_gene: .
CDR3aa: CASSYSGPTDNYGYTF
CDR3nt: TGTGCCAGCAGTTACTCGGGTCCTACAGATAATTATGGCTACACCTTC

v_gene: TRBV18
abundance: .
j_gene: TRBJ1-1
d_gene: TRBD1
CDR3aa: CASSRTGTVNTEAFF
CDR3nt: TGTGCCAGCTCACGGACCGGGACAGTGAACACTGAAGCTTTCTTT

v_gene: TRBV7-9
abundance: .
j_gene: TRBJ2-1
d_gene: .
CDR3aa: CASSLDEGPSYNEQFF
CDR3nt: TGTGCCAGCAGCTTAGATGAGGGTCCCTCCTACAATGAGCAGTTCTTC

v_gene: TRBV9
abundance: few
j_gene: TRBJ1-3
d_gene: .
CDR3aa: CASSVGYPGSGNTIYF
CDR3nt: TGTGCCAGCAGCGTAGGCTACCCAGGGTCTGGAAACACCATATATTTT

v_gene: TRBV2
abundance: .
j_gene: TRBJ2-2
d_gene: TRBD1
CDR3aa: CASSGGLGTAVPGELFF
CDR3nt: TGTGCCAGCAGTGGAGGATTAGGGACAGCCGTCCCCGGGGAGCTGTTTTTT

v_gene: TRBV28
abundance: .
j_gene: TRBJ1-3
d_gene: .
CDR3aa: CASRLEPGNTIYF
CDR3nt: TGTGCCAGCAGGCTGGAGCCCGGAAACACCATATATTTT

v_gene: TRBV27
abundance: few
j_gene: TRBJ1-2
d_gene: .
CDR3aa: CASSQQGYGYTF
CDR3nt: TGTGCCAGCAGTCAACAGGGATATGGCTACACCTTC

v_gene: TRBV7-9
abundance: .
j_gene: TRBJ1-5
d_gene: .
CDR3aa: CASSLGGFDSNQPQHF
CDR3nt: TGTGCCAGCAGCTTGGGGGGGTTCGATAGCAATCAGCCCCAGCATTTT

v_gene: TRBV6-1
abundance: .
j_gene: TRBJ1-2
d_gene: .
CDR3aa: CASRTTGSNYGYTF
CDR3nt: TGTGCCAGCAGAACGACAGGTTCTAACTATGGCTACACCTTC

v_gene: TRBV5-1
abundance: .
j_gene: TRBJ1-2
d_gene: TRBD1
CDR3aa: CASSDTTGGLYGYTF
CDR3nt: TGCGCCAGCAGCGATACGACAGGGGGCCTCTATGGCTACACCTTC

v_gene: TRBV29-1
abundance: .
j_gene: TRBJ1-5
d_gene: TRBD1
CDR3aa: CSGPGQGNQPQHF
CDR3nt: TGCAGCGGCCCGGGACAGGGGAATCAGCCCCAGCATTTT

v_gene: TRBV7-8
abundance: .
j_gene: TRBJ2-1
d_gene: .
CDR3aa: CASSPGGSGYNEQFF
CDR3nt: TGTGCCAGCAGCCCCGGGGGAAGCGGCTACAATGAGCAGTTCTTC

v_gene: TRBV7-7
abundance: .
j_gene: TRBJ2-5
d_gene: TRBD2
CDR3aa: CASSFGGRISETQYF
CDR3nt: TGTGCTAGCAGCTTTGGCGGGAGGATATCCGAGACCCAGTACTTC

v_gene: TRBV15
abundance: .
j_gene: TRBJ2-3
d_gene: TRBD2
CDR3aa: CATSSATSGGTDTQYF
CDR3nt: TGTGCCACCAGCAGTGCGACTAGCGGAGGCACAGATACGCAGTATTTT

v_gene: TRBV29-1
abundance: .
j_gene: TRBJ2-7
d_gene: TRBD2
CDR3aa: CSVEVGGSIYEQYF
CDR3nt: TGCAGCGTCGAGGTGGGCGGGAGTATCTACGAGCAGTACTTC

v_gene: TRBV6-5
abundance: .
j_gene: TRBJ2-7
d_gene: TRBD2
CDR3aa: CASSNLAGGSYEQYF
CDR3nt: TGTGCCAGCAGCAACCTAGCGGGAGGCTCCTACGAGCAGTACTTC

v_gene: TRBV6-5
abundance: .
j_gene: TRBJ2-7
d_gene: .
CDR3aa: CASTQTSYEYEQYF
CDR3nt: TGTGCCAGCACCCAGACTAGTTATGAATACGAGCAGTACTTC

v_gene: TRBV28
abundance: .
j_gene: TRBJ1-2
d_gene: TRBD1
CDR3aa: CASSPSPGQGSNGYTF
CDR3nt: TGTGCCAGCAGCCCCTCCCCGGGACAGGGAAGTAATGGCTACACCTTC

v_gene: TRBV4-1
abundance: .
j_gene: TRBJ2-4
d_gene: TRBD2
CDR3aa: CASSHVSGRGTKNIQYF
CDR3nt: TGCGCCAGCAGCCACGTTAGCGGGAGGGGGACCAAAAACATTCAGTACTTC

v_gene: TRBV11-2
abundance: .
j_gene: TRBJ1-2
d_gene: .
CDR3aa: CASSLAGLSGYTF
CDR3nt: TGTGCCAGCAGCTTAGCGGGTTTGTCTGGCTACACCTTC

v_gene: TRBV7-9
abundance: .
j_gene: TRBJ2-3
d_gene: TRBD2
CDR3aa: CASSLTRTSGRSNTQYF
CDR3nt: TGTGCCAGCAGCTTAACCCGAACTAGCGGGAGGTCAAATACGCAGTATTTT

v_gene: TRBV19
abundance: .
j_gene: TRBJ2-2
d_gene: TRBD2
CDR3aa: CASKLGIAGVSGELFF
CDR3nt: TGTGCCAGTAAATTAGGAATAGCGGGAGTATCCGGGGAGCTGTTTTTT

v_gene: TRBV10-1
abundance: .
j_gene: TRBJ1-4
d_gene: .
CDR3aa: CASSDLIPGKLFF
CDR3nt: TGCGCCAGCAGCGACCTTATTCCAGGAAAACTGTTTTTT

v_gene: TRBV18
abundance: once
j_gene: TRBJ2-1
d_gene: .
CDR3aa: CASSQQVRYNEQFF
CDR3nt: TGTGCCAGCTCACAACAGGTGAGGTACAATGAGCAGTTCTTC

v_gene: TRBV9
abundance: .
j_gene: TRBJ2-1
d_gene: TRBD2
CDR3aa: CASSVDGRAYNEQFF
CDR3nt: TGTGCCAGCAGCGTGGACGGGAGGGCCTACAATGAGCAGTTCTTC

v_gene: TRBV10-1
abundance: few
j_gene: TRBJ2-7
d_gene: TRBD2
CDR3aa: CASSEGLAGGLYEQYF
CDR3nt: TGCGCCAGCAGTGAGGGCCTAGCGGGAGGGCTCTACGAGCAGTACTTC

v_gene: TRBV5-1
abundance: .
j_gene: TRBJ2-1
d_gene: .
CDR3aa: CASSLGWGPSDYNEQFF
CDR3nt: TGCGCCAGCAGCCTTGGTTGGGGTCCTAGCGACTACAATGAGCAGTTCTTC

v_gene: TRBV15
abundance: .
j_gene: TRBJ1-2
d_gene: .
CDR3aa: CATSRVWTSSNYGYTF
CDR3nt: TGTGCCACCAGCAGAGTATGGACTAGTTCTAACTATGGCTACACCTTC

v_gene: TRBV27
abundance: .
j_gene: TRBJ2-1
d_gene: .
CDR3aa: CASRDSSYNEQFF
CDR3nt: TGTGCCAGCAGAGACAGCTCCTACAATGAGCAGTTCTTC

v_gene: TRBV11-2
abundance: .
j_gene: TRBJ2-3
d_gene: TRBD2
CDR3aa: CASSLVAGGPEHTQYF
CDR3nt: TGTGCCAGCAGCTTAGTAGCGGGAGGGCCAGAACATACGCAGTATTTT

v_gene: TRBV6-5
abundance: .
j_gene: TRBJ2-7
d_gene: TRBD1
CDR3aa: CATQDRVGEQYF
CDR3nt: TGTGCCACTCAAGACAGGGTAGGCGAGCAGTACTTC

v_gene: TRBV11-3
abundance: .
j_gene: TRBJ1-1
d_gene: .
CDR3aa: CASSLATNTEAFF
CDR3nt: TGTGCCAGCAGCTTGGCAACAAACACTGAAGCTTTCTTT

v_gene: TRBV9
abundance: .
j_gene: TRBJ2-1
d_gene: TRBD2
CDR3aa: CASSVGAGTRAGLEQFF
CDR3nt: TGTGCCAGCAGCGTAGGGGCCGGGACTAGAGCCGGTTTGGAGCAGTTCTTC

v_gene: TRBV6-5
abundance: .
j_gene: TRBJ1-2
d_gene: .
CDR3aa: CASSPGGRTTYGYTF
CDR3nt: TGTGCCAGCAGTCCCGGGGGGCGGACCACTTATGGCTACACCTTC

v_gene: TRBV6-6
abundance: .
j_gene: TRBJ1-1
d_gene: TRBD1
CDR3aa: CASRGQGDTEAFF
CDR3nt: TGTGCCAGCAGGGGACAGGGTGACACTGAAGCTTTCTTT

v_gene: TRBV19
abundance: .
j_gene: TRBJ1-5
d_gene: .
CDR3aa: CASLPGGGGQPQHF
CDR3nt: TGTGCCAGCTTACCGGGGGGGGGAGGTCAGCCCCAGCATTTT